The subject of this entry is one T cell receptor beta chain. Its antigen is undetermined. The germline CDR1 and CDR2 sequences are MDHEN and SYDVKM. The CDR3 spans 9 residues. With V trimmed by 8 bases and J by 12 bases, 1 base remained unmatched. Though nominally healthy at sampling, donors likely had unrecorded immune exposures. Primers: 60 Vbeta forward and 13 Jbeta reverse. The repertoire was sequenced with immunoSEQ multiplex PCR; TCRdb's copy has only in-frame clones and lacks some. The table has about 110,000 clones, over 70% seen once. The data originate from a study of cytomegalovirus exposure and HLA in healthy donors. Looking at the study overall: The study's early data release held tens of millions of unique TCRs from HLA-typed donors.

General observations from the study: Among CMV-associated TCR beta chains, most appeared HLA-restricted in a later analysis. TCR beta chains numbering more than 150 were designated cytomegalovirus-associated.

Sequences were obtained from PBMCs. The sequence came from a young man in good health and CMV-seronegative. The chain combines TRBV28 with TRBJ2-1, with 7 bases that match TRBD1. Here the CDR3 reads CASGDRQFF. The DNA for the CDR3 is TGTGCCAGCGGGGACAGGCAGTTCTTC. Full variable domain (rest looked up from reference TRBV28 and TRBJ2-1): DVKVTQSSRYLVKRTGEKVFLECVQDMDHENMFWYRQDPGLGLRLIYFSYDVKMKEKGDIPEGYSVSREKKERFSLILESASTNQTSMYLCASGDRQFFGPGTRLTVL.